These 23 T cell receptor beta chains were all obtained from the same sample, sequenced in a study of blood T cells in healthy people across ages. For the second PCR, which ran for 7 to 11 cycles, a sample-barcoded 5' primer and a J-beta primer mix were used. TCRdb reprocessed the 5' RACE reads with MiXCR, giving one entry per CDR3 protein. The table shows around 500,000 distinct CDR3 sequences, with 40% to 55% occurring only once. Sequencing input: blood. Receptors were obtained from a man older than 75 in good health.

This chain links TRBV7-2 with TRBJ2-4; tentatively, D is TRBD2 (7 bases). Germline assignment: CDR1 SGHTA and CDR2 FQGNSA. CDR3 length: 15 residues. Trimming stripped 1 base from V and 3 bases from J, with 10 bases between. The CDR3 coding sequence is TGTGCCAGCAGCTTAGAGGGGGAGGGCAAAAACATTCAGTACTTC. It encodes CASSLEGEGKNIQYF.

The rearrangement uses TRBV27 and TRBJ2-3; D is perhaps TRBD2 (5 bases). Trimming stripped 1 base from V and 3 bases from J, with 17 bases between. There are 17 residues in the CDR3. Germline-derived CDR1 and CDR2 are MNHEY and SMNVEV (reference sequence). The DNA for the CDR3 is TGTGCCAGCAGTTTATTGTTGGCGGCTAGCTGGACAGATACGCAGTATTTT. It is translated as CASSLLLAASWTDTQYF.

This chain's CDR3 is CAISDRQKETQYF. CDR3 bases: TGTGCCATCAGCGACCGACAGAAAGAGACCCAGTACTTC. This sequence joins TRBV10-3 and TRBJ2-5, with TRBD1 as a possible D gene (5 bases). V was trimmed by 6 bases and J by 3 bases, leaving 11 bases between them. Germline V gene sequence: CDR1 ENHRY, CDR2 SYGVKD. The CDR3 runs to 13 residues.

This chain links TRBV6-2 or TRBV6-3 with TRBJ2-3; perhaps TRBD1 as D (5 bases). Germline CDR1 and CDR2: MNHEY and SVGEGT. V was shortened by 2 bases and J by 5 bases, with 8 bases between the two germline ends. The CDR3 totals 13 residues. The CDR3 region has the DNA TGTGCCAGCAGTTACGGTAGGGGAGATACGCAGTATTTT. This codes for CASSYGRGDTQYF.

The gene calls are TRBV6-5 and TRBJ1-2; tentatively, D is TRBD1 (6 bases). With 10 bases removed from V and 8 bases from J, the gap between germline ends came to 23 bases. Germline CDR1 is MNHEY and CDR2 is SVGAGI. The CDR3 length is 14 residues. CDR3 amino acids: CANLSGAKTSGYTF. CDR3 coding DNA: TGTGCCAACCTATCGGGGGCGAAAACGAGCGGCTACACCTTC.

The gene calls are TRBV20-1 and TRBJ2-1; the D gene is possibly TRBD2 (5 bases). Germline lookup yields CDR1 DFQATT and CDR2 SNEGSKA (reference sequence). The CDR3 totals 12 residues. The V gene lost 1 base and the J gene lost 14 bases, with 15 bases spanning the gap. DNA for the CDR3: TGCAGTGCTAGAGTCGGGGTTGCGGAGGAGTTCTTC. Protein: CSARVGVAEEFF.

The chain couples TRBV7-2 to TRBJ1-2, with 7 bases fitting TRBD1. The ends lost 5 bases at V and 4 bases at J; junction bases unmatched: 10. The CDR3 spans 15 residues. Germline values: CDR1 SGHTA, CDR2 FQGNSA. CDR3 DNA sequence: TGTGCCAGCAGCCCCCCGGGGACAGACCGCTATGGCTACACCTTC. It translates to CASSPPGTDRYGYTF.

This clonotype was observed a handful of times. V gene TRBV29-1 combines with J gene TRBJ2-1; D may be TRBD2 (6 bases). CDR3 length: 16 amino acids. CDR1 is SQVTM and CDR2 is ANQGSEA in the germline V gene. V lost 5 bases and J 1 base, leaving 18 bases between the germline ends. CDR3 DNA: TGCAGCGTTTATCAGAGCGGGCGAATTTCCTACAATGAGCAGTTCTTC. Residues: CSVYQSGRISYNEQFF.

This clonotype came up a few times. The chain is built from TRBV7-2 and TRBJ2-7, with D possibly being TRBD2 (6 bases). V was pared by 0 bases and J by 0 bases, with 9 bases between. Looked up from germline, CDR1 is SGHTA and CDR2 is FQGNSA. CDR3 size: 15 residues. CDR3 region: CASSLAGGTSYEQYF. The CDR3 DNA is TGTGCCAGCAGCTTAGCGGGAGGCACCTCCTACGAGCAGTACTTC.

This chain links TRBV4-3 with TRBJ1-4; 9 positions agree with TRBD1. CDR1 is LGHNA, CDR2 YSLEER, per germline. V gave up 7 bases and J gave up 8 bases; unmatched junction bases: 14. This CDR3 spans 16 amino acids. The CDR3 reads CASTHQLTGGEEKLFF. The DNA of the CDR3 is TGCGCCAGCACCCACCAACTCACAGGGGGCGAAGAAAAACTGTTTTTT.

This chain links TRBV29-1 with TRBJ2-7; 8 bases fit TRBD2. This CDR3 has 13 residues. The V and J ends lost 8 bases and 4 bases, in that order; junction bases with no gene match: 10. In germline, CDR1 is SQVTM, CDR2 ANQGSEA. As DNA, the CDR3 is TGCAGCATCCCCTCCGGGGGGGGATACGAGCAGTACTTC. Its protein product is CSIPSGGGYEQYF.

In DNA form, the CDR3 reads TGTGCCAGCAGCTTAGGGCGGGAGAGAGGCAATGAGCAGTACTTC. Translation gives CASSLGRERGNEQYF. V and J are TRBV7-9 and TRBJ2-5, with 7 bases matching TRBD2. The trim removed 1 base at V and 11 bases at J, leaving 13 bases unmatched. Germline assignment: CDR1 SEHNR and CDR2 FQNEAQ (reference sequence). The CDR3 sequence is 15 residues long. Full variable domain (missing parts from reference TRBV7-9 and TRBJ2-5): DTGVSQNPRHKITKRGQNVTFRCDPISEHNRLYWYRQTLGQGPEFLTYFQNEAQLEKSRLLSDRFSAERPKGSFSTLEIQRTEQGDSAMYLCASSLGRERGNEQYFGPGTRLLVL.

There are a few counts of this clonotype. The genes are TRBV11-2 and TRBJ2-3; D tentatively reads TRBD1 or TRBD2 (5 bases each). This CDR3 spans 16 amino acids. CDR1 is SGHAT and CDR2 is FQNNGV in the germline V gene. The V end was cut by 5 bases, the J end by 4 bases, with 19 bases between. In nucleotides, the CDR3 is TGTGCCAGCAGCACCCTAGCAGGGTATTTTTCAGATACGCAGTATTTT. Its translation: CASSTLAGYFSDTQYF.

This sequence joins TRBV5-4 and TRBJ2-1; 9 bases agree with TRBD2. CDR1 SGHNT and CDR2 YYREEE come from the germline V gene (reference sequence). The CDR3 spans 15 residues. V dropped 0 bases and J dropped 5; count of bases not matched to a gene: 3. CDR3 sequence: CASSLGVAGDNEQFF. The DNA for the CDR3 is TGTGCCAGCAGCTTGGGGGTAGCGGGAGACAATGAGCAGTTCTTC.

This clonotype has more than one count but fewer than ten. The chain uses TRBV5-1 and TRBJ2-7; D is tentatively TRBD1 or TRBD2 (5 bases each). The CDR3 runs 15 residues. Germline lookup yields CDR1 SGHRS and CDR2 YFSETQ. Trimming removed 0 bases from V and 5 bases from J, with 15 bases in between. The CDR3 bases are TGCGCCAGCAGCTTGGGTAGGGCAGGGAGCCACGAGCAGTACTTC. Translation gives CASSLGRAGSHEQYF.

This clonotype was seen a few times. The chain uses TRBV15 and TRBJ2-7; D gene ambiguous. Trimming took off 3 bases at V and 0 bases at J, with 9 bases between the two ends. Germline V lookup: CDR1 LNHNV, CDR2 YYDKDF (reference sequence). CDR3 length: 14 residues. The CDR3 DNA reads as TGTGCCACCAGCAGGACCGTTAGCTCCTACGAGCAGTACTTC. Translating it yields CATSRTVSSYEQYF.

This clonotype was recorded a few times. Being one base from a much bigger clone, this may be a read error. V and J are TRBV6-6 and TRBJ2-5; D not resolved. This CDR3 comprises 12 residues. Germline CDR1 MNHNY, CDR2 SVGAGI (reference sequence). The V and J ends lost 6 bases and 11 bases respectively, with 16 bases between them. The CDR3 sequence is CASSLTSHEQYF. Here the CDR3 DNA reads TGTGCCAGCAGCCTCACGAGCCATGAGCAGTACTTC.

Here the CDR3 DNA reads TGTGCCAGCAGGCCCACTAGCGGGGCTGGAGATACGCAGTATTTT. Translating gives CASRPTSGAGDTQYF. The chain combines TRBV7-3 with TRBJ2-3, with 10 bases that match TRBD2. Per the germline V gene, CDR1 is SGHTA and CDR2 is FQGTGA. J lost 5 bases, V lost 6 bases, and 8 bases had no gene match. The CDR3 is 15 amino acids.

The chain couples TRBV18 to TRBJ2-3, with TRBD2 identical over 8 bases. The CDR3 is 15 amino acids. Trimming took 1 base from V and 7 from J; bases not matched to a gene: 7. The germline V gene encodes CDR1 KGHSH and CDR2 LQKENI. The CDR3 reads CASSPQASGGNTQYF. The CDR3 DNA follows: TGTGCCAGCTCACCACAGGCCAGCGGGGGTAATACGCAGTATTTT.

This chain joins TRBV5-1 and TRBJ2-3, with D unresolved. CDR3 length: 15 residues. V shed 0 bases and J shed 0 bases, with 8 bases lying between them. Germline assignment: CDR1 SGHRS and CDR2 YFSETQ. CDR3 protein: CASSLEVGSTDTQYF. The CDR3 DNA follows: TGCGCCAGCAGCTTGGAAGTCGGGAGCACAGATACGCAGTATTTT.

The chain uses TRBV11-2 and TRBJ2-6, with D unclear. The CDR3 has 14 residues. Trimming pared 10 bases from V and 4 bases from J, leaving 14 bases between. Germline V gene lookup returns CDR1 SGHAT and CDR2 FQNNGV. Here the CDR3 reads CATPGISGANVLTF. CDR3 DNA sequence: TGTGCCACACCTGGGATATCCGGGGCCAACGTCCTGACTTTC.

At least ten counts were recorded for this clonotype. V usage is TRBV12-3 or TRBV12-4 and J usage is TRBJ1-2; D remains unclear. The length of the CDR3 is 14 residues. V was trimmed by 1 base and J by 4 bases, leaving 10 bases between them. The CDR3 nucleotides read TGTGCCAGCAGTTTAGGCAGCTTCTCCTATGGCTACACCTTC. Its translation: CASSLGSFSYGYTF.

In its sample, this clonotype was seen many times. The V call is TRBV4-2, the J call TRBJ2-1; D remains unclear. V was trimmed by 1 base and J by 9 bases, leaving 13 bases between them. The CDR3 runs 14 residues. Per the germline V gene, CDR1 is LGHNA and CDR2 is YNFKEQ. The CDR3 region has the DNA TGTGCCAGCAGCCAAGGAGCTGCTAACAGTGAGCAGTTCTTC. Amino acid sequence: CASSQGAANSEQFF.